This TCR beta chain was observed in a study of T cell repertoires in cytomegalovirus infection. This clonotype turned up a few times. Its target is not known. TCRdb re-called the reads through MiXCR, storing one row per CDR3 protein. The sample carries about 470,000 distinct CDR3 sequences, approximately 46% recorded once. The sequence was collected from a human donor in good health (CMV status not recorded). Some clones in this sample may be carry-over from other donors' samples. The input for sequencing was cultured PBMCs, taken from culture after CMV antigen stimulation.

CDR3 in amino acids: CASSLAGALNEQFF. As DNA, the CDR3 is TGTGCCAGCAGCTTAGCGGGGGCGTTGAATGAGCAGTTCTTC. The chain joins TRBV7-8 to TRBJ2-1, with a possible D match to TRBD1 (6 bases). CDR3 length equals 14 residues. The V end lost 0 bases, the J end lost 7 bases, and 10 bases lay between the germline ends. Looked up from germline, CDR1 is SGHVS and CDR2 is FQNEAQ.